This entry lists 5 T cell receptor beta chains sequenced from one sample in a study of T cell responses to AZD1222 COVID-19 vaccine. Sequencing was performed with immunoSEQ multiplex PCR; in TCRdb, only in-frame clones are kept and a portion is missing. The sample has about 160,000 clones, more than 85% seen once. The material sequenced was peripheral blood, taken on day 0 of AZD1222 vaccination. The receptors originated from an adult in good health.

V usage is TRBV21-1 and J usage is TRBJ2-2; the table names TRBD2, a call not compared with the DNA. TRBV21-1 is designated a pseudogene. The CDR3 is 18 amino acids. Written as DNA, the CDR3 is TGTGCCAGCAGCTCTCTTAGTATGCATAGCAGGAACACCGGGGAGCTGTTTTTT. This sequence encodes CASSSLSMHSRNTGELFF.

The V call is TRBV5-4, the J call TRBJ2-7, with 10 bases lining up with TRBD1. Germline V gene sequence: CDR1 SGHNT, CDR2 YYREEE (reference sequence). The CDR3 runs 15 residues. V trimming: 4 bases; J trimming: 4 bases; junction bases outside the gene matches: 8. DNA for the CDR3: TGTGCCAGCAGCGCGACAGGGGGCGCGGTTTACGAGCAGTACTTC. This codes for CASSATGGAVYEQYF.

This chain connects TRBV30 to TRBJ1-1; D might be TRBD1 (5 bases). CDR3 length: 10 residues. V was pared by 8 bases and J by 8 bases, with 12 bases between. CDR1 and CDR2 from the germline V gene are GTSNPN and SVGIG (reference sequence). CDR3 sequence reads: CAMGQQEAFF. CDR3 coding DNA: TGTGCCATGGGGCAGCAGGAAGCTTTCTTT.

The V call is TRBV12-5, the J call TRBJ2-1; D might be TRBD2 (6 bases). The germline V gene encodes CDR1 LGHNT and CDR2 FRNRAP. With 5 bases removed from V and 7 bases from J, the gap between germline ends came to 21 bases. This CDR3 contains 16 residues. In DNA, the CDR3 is TGTGCTAGTGGTCGTCGTCTAGCGACCATGGGAAATGAGCAGTTCTTC. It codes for CASGRRLATMGNEQFF. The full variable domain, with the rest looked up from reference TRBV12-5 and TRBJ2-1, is DARVTQTPRHKVTEMGQEVTMRCQPILGHNTVFWYRQTMMQGLELLAYFRNRAPLDDSGMPKDRFSAEMPDATLATLKIQPSEPRDSAVYFCASGRRLATMGNEQFFGPGTRLTVL.

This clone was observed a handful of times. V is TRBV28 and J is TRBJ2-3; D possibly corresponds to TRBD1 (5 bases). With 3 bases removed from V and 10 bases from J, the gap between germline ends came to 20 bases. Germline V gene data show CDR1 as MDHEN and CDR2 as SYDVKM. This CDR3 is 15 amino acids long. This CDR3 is CASSLRTIPLLAQYF. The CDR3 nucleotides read TGTGCCAGCAGTTTGAGGACAATACCCCTTCTTGCGCAGTATTTT. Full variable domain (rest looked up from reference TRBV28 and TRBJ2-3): DVKVTQSSRYLVKRTGEKVFLECVQDMDHENMFWYRQDPGLGLRLIYFSYDVKMKEKGDIPEGYSVSREKKERFSLILESASTNQTSMYLCASSLRTIPLLAQYFGPGTRLTVL.